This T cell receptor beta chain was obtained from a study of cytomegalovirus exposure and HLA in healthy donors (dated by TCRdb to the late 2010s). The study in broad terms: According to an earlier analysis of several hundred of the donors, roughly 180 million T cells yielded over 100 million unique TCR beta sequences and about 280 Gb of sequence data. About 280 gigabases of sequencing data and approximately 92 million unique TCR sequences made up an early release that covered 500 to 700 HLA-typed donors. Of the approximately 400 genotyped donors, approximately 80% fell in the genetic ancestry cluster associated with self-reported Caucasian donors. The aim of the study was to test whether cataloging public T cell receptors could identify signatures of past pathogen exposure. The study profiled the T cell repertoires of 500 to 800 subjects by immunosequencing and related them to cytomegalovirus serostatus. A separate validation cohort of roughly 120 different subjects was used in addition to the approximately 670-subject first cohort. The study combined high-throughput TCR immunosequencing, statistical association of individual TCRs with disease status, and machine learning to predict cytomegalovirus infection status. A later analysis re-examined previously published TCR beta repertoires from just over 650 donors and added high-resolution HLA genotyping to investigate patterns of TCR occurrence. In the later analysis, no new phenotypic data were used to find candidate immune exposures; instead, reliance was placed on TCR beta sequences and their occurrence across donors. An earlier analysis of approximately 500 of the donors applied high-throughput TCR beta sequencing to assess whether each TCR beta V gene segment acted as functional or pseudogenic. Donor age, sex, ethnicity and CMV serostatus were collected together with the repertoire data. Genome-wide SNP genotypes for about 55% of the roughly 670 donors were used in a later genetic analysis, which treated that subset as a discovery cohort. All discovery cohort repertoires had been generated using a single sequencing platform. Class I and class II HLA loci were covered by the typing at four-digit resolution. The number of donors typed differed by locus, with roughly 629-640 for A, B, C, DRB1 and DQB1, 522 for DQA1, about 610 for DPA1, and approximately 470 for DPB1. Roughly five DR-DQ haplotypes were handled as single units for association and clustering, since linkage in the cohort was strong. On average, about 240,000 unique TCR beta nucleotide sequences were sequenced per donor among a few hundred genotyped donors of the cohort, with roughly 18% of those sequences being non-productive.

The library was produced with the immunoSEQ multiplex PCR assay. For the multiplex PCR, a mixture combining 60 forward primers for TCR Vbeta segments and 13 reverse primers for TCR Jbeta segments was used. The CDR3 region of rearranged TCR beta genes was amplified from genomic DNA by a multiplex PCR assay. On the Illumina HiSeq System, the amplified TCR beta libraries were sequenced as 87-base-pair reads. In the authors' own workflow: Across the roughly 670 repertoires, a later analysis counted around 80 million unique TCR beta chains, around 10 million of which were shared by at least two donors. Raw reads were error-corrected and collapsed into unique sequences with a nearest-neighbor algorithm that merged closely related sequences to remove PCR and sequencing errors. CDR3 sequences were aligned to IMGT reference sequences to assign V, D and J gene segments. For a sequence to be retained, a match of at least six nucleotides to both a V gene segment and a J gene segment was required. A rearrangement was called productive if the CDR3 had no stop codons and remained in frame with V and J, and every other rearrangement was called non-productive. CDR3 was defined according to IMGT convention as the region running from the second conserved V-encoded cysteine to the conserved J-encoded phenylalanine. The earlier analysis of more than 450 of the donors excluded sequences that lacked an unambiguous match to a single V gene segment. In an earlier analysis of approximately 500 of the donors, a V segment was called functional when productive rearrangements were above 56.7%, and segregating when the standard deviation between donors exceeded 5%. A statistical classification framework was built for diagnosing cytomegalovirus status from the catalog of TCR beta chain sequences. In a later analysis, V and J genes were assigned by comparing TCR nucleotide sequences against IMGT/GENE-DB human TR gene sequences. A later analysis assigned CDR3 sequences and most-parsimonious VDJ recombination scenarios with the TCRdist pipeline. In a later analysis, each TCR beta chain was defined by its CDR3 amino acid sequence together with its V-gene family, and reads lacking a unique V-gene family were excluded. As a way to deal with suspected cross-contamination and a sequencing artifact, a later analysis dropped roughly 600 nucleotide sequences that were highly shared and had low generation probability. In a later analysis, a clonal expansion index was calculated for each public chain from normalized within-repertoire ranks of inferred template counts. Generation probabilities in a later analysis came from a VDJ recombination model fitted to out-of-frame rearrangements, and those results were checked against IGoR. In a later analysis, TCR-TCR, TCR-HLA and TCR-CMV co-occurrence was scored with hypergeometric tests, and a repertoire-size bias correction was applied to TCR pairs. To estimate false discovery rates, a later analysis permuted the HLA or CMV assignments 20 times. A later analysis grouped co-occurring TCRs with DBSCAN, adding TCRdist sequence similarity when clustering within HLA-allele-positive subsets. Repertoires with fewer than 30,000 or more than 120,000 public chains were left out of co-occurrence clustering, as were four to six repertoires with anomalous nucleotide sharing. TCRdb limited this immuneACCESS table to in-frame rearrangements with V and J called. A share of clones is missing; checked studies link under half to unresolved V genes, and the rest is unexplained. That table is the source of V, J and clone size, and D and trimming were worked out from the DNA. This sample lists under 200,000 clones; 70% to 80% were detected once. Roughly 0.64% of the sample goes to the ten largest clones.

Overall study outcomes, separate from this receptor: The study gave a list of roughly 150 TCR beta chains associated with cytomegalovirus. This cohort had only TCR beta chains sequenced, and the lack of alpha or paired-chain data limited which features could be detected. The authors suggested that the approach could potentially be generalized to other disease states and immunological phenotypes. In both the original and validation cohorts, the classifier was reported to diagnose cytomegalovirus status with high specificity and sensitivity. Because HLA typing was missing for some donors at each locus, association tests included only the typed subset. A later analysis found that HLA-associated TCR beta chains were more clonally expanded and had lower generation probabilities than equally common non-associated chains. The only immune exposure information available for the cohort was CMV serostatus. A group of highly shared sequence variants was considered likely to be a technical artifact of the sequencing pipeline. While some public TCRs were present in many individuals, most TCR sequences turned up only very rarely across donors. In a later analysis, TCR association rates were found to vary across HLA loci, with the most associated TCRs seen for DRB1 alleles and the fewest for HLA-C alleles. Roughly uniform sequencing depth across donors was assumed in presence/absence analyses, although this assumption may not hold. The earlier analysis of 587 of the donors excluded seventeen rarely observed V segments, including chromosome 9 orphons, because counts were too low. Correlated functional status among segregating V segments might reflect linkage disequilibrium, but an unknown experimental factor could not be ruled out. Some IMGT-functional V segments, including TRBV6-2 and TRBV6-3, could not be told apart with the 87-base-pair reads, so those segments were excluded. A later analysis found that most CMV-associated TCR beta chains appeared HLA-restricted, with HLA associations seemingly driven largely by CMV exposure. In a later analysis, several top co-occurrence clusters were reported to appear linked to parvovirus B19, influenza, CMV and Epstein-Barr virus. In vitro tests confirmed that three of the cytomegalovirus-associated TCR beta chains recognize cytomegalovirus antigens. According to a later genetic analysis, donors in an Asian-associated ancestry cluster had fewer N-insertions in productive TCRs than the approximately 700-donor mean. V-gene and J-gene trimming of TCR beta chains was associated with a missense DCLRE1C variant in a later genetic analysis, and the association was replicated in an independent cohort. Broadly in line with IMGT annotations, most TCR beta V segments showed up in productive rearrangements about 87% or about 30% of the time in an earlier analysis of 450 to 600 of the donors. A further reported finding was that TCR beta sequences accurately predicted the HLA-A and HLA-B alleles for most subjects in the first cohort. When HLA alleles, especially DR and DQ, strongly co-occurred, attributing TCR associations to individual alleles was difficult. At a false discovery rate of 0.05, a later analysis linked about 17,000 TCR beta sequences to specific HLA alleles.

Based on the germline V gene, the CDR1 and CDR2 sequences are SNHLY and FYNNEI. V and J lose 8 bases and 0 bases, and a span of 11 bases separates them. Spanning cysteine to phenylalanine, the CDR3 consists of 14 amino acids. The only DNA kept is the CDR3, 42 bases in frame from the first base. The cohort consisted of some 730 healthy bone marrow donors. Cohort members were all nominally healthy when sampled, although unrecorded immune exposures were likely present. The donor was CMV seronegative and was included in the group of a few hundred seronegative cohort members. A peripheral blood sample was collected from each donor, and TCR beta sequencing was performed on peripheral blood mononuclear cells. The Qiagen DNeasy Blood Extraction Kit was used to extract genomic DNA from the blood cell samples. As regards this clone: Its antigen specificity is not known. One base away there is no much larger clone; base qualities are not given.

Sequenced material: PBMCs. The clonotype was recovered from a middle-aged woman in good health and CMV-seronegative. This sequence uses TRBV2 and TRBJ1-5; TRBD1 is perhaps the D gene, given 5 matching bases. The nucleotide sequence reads TGTGCCAGCCAGACGGGGGTTAGCAATCAGCCCCAGCATTTT. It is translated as CASQTGVSNQPQHF.